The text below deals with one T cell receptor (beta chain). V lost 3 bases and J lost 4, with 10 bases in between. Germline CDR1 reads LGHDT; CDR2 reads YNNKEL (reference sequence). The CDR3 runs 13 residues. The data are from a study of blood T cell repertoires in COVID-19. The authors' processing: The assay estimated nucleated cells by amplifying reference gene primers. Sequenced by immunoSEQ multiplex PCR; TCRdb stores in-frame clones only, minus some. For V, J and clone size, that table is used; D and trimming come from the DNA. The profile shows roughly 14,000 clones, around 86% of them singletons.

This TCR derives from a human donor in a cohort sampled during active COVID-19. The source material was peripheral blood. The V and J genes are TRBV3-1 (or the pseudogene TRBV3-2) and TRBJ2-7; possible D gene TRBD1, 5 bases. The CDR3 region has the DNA TGTGCCAGCAGCCAGAATAACAGGTACGAGCAGTACTTC. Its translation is CASSQNNRYEQYF.